The 10 T cell receptor beta chains below all came from one sample that was sequenced in a study of blood T cell repertoires in COVID-19. Clones were read by immunoSEQ multiplex PCR, and TCRdb kept only the in-frame ones, dropping some. The sample has 200,000 to 250,000 clones; about 90% are singletons. Sequencing was performed on PBMCs or T cells enriched from blood (not recorded which). The receptors were sampled from a woman between 45 and 60 years old in a cohort exposed to, infected with or recovered from COVID-19 (not recorded which).

This chain links TRBV21-1 with TRBJ1-6. TRBV21-1 is a listed pseudogene. The CDR3 consists of 16 residues. The CDR3 loop reads CASSKGTGNEGSPLHF. The CDR3 nucleotides read TGTGCCAGCAGCAAAGGTACGGGGAATGAGGGTTCACCCCTCCACTTT.

The chain recombines TRBV25-1 with TRBJ1-5; D remains unclear. The germline gives CDR1 MGHDK, CDR2 SYGVNS. The CDR3 is 14 amino acids. V was shortened by 6 bases and J by 4 bases, with 13 bases between the two germline ends. As DNA, the CDR3 is TGTGCCAGCAGAGAGACGGGGAAAAATCAGCCCCAGCATTTT. Its protein product is CASRETGKNQPQHF.

The chain links TRBV2 to TRBJ1-3; D may be TRBD1 (5 bases). The CDR3 sequence is 13 residues long. Between the trimmed V and J ends, which lost 2 bases and 3 bases, there was a span of 5 bases. Germline lookup yields CDR1 SNHLY and CDR2 FYNNEI. The CDR3 region is CASSETGGNTIYF. CDR3 nucleotides: TGTGCCAGCAGTGAAACAGGTGGAAACACCATATATTTT.

V gene TRBV2 combines with J gene TRBJ1-6, with D hard to call. In germline, CDR1 is SNHLY, CDR2 FYNNEI. The CDR3 contains 14 residues. V lost 3 bases and J lost 9, with 12 bases in between. The CDR3 loop is CASSEMRSLSPLHF. The DNA of the CDR3 is TGTGCCAGCAGTGAGATGCGGTCTCTTTCACCCCTCCACTTT.

The gene calls are TRBV3-1 (or the pseudogene TRBV3-2) and TRBJ2-7; TRBD1 matches 9 bases. J lost 2 bases, V lost 0 bases, and 8 bases had no gene match. This CDR3 contains 17 residues. CDR1 is LGHDT, CDR2 YNNKEL, per germline (reference sequence). The chain's CDR3 is CASSQDFRDRVPYEQYF. In DNA form, the CDR3 reads TGTGCCAGCAGCCAAGATTTCCGGGACAGGGTACCCTACGAGCAGTACTTC.

CDR3 DNA: TGTGCCAGCAGCCAAGAGCCCACATATGGCTACACCTTC. Translation: CASSQEPTYGYTF. V and J are TRBV4-2 and TRBJ1-2; no firm D call. Germline loops: CDR1 LGHNA, CDR2 YNFKEQ. The CDR3 loop spans 13 amino acids. V lost 0 bases and J lost 5, with 7 bases in between.

This chain links TRBV20-1 with TRBJ2-5, with 7 bases aligning to TRBD1. The germline CDR1 and CDR2 sequences are DFQATT and SNEGSKA (reference sequence). Germline trimming cut 3 bases from V and 7 bases from J; bases unmatched to any gene: 14. CDR3 length: 15 amino acids. This chain's CDR3 is CSASSQGDPQGTQYF. The CDR3 DNA follows: TGCAGTGCTAGTAGTCAGGGGGACCCCCAGGGGACCCAGTACTTC.

This chain connects TRBV19 to TRBJ1-3; 7 bases line up with TRBD1. The CDR3 sequence is 15 residues long. The V and J ends lost 6 bases and 0 bases, in that order; junction bases with no gene match: 5. Germline values: CDR1 LNHDA, CDR2 SQIVND (reference sequence). The CDR3 sequence: CASREGAISGNTIYF. CDR3 DNA sequence: TGTGCCAGTAGGGAGGGGGCCATCTCTGGAAACACCATATATTTT.

CDR3 loop: CASRRVAGELFF. The CDR3 DNA follows: TGTGCCAGCCGGAGGGTGGCCGGGGAGCTGTTTTTT. The chain employs TRBV9 and TRBJ2-2; D is perhaps TRBD2 (6 bases). There are 12 residues in the CDR3. V lost 7 bases to trimming and J lost 6 bases, with 10 bases between them. The germline CDR1 and CDR2 sequences are SGDLS and YYNGEE.

V and J are TRBV27 and TRBJ1-6; 10 nucleotides line up with TRBD1. Germline V gene sequence: CDR1 MNHEY, CDR2 SMNVEV (reference sequence). CDR3 length: 15 amino acids. Trimming removed 2 bases from V and 7 bases from J; junction bases left unmatched: 2. CDR3 nucleotides: TGTGCCAGCAGTTTAGCGGGACAGGGGAATTCACCCCTCCACTTT. Translation gives CASSLAGQGNSPLHF.